These 2 T cell receptor beta chains share one sample of origin, sequenced in a study of blood T cell repertoires in COVID-19. This table comes from immunoSEQ multiplex PCR, and its TCRdb copy is limited to in-frame clones, with some not included. The table has about 110,000 clones, around three quarters seen once. Sequenced input: peripheral blood. These receptors were obtained from a human donor in a cohort sampled during active or convalescent COVID-19.

In this sample, this clone turned up once. J is TRBJ2-2 and V is TRBV5-1; D perhaps matches TRBD2 (6 bases). Germline lookup yields CDR1 SGHRS and CDR2 YFSETQ. The CDR3 totals 14 residues. Trimming stripped 4 bases from V and 7 bases from J, with 14 bases between. CDR3 sequence (DNA): TGCGCCAGCAGCCGGCTGGGGGGTCGCGGGGAGCTGTTTTTT. Its translation: CASSRLGGRGELFF.

This chain joins TRBV19 and TRBJ1-2; weak D call: TRBD1 (5 bases). The V end lost 5 bases, the J end lost 1 base, and 8 bases lay between the germline ends. From germline, CDR1 is LNHDA and CDR2 SQIVND (reference sequence). The CDR3 loop spans 13 amino acids. The CDR3 sequence is CASSPGVNYGYTF. The CDR3 DNA follows: TGTGCCAGTAGTCCGGGGGTTAACTATGGCTACACCTTC.